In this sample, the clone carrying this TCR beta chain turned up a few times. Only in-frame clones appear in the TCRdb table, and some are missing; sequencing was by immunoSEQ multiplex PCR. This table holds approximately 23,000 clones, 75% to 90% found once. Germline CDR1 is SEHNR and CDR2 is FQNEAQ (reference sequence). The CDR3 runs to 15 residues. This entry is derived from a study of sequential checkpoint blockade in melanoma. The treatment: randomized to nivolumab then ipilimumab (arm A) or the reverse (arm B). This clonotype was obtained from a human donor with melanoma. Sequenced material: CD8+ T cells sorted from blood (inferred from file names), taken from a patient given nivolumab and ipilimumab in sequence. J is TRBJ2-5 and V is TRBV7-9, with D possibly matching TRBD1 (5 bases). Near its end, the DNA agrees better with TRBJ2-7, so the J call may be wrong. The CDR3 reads CASSPPTETSYEQYF. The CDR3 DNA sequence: TGTGCCAGCAGCCCCCCGACAGAGACCTCCTACGAGCAGTACTTC.